This T cell receptor (beta chain) came from a study of post-analysis software for immune sequencing data. Overall study: The disease courses spanned relapsing-remitting, secondary progressive and progressive-relapsing forms of multiple sclerosis. Broader study findings: Multiple sclerosis patients had significantly lower normalized Chao1 diversity than controls. Roughly five TRBV segments appeared more often in patients than in controls, and TRBV5-6, TRBV5-1 and TRBV20-1 were among these.

Researchers reported that TCR beta cDNA libraries carried unique molecular identifiers. Via MiXCR, TCRdb re-called the PCR reads, giving one row per CDR3 protein. The sample shows about 620,000 distinct CDR3 sequences, 44% of them seen only once. This CDR3 spans 13 amino acids. CDR1 and CDR2 from the germline V gene are SQVTM and ANQGSEA. The V and J ends lost 6 bases and 7 bases respectively, with 18 bases between them. In the case of this clonotype: As yet, its antigen is unknown.

The chain employs TRBV29-1 and TRBJ1-1; D possibly corresponds to TRBD1 (6 bases). This clonotype originated in a girl between 5 and 17 years old with multiple sclerosis. Sample: blood. The CDR3 here is CSVKTLTGSEAFF. DNA for the CDR3: TGCAGCGTCAAAACCCTAACAGGGAGTGAAGCTTTCTTT.